The 18 T cell receptor beta chains below come from one sample, sequenced in a study of blood T cell repertoires in COVID-19. TCRdb keeps only in-frame clones here, not all; method: immunoSEQ multiplex PCR. The sample includes roughly 350,000 clones, 87% of them seen just once. What was sequenced was peripheral blood. The receptors come from a woman in her 30s with COVID-19, enrolled during active disease.

The chain links TRBV4-1 to TRBJ2-2; weak D call: TRBD1 (5 bases). Looked up from germline, CDR1 is MGHRA and CDR2 is YSYEKL. Trimming left V 5 bases short and J 5 bases short, with 12 bases between. CDR3 length: 14 residues. CDR3 amino acids: CASSVRQLTGELFF. In DNA form, the CDR3 reads TGCGCCAGCAGCGTGAGACAGTTGACCGGGGAGCTGTTTTTT.

The chain carries TRBV27 and TRBJ2-2; 7 positions match TRBD1. The CDR3 runs to 14 residues. From germline, CDR1 is MNHEY and CDR2 SMNVEV (reference sequence). V gave up 8 bases and J gave up 0 bases; unmatched junction bases: 3. The CDR3 DNA follows: TGTGCCAGCCGAAGGGGGCCGAACACCGGGGAGCTGTTTTTT. Protein sequence: CASRRGPNTGELFF.

This clone occurred once. J is TRBJ1-2 and V is TRBV5-1; 10 bases are a match to TRBD1. The CDR3 spans 13 residues. The V gene's germline CDR1 is SGHRS and CDR2 YFSETQ. V lost 2 bases to trimming and J lost 7 bases; unmatched junction nucleotides: 2. The CDR3 bases are TGCGCCAGCAGCTTCGGGACAGGGGTTGGCTACACCTTC. Translating it yields CASSFGTGVGYTF.

The rearrangement uses TRBV5-8 and TRBJ1-2, with 8 bases lining up with TRBD1. V lost 0 bases to trimming and J lost 3 bases; unmatched junction nucleotides: 13. The CDR3 runs 18 residues. The germline CDR1 and CDR2 sequences are SGHTS and YDEGEE. This chain's CDR3 is CASSLADPPGTGDYGYTF. The CDR3 DNA follows: TGTGCCAGCAGCTTGGCCGATCCCCCCGGGACAGGCGACTATGGCTACACCTTC.

The CDR3 loop reads CASSWTSGSTGELFF. In DNA form, the CDR3 reads TGTGCCAGCAGTTGGACTAGCGGGAGCACCGGGGAGCTGTTTTTT. This chain connects TRBV6-6 to TRBJ2-2; 13 bases fit TRBD2. Germline-derived CDR1 and CDR2 are MNHNY and SVGAGI (reference sequence). The junction had 0 bases not matched to a gene; V was cut back by 4 bases and J by 4 bases. This CDR3 region has 15 residues.

The chain uses TRBV28 and TRBJ2-2; TRBD2 aligns across 8 bases. Germline loops: CDR1 MDHEN, CDR2 SYDVKM. Trimming at V came to 1 base and at J to 5 bases, leaving 6 bases not matched to a gene. The CDR3 has 16 residues. This CDR3 reads CASSLYAGGLTGELFF. CDR3 in DNA: TGTGCCAGCAGTTTATATGCGGGAGGTTTGACCGGGGAGCTGTTTTTT.

The V and J genes are TRBV13 and TRBJ2-1, with unresolved D. CDR1 PRHDT and CDR2 FYEKMQ come from the germline V gene (reference sequence). The CDR3 spans 12 residues. V was trimmed by 2 bases and J by 7 bases, leaving 6 bases between them. CDR3 sequence reads: CASSLPVNEQFF. CDR3 in DNA: TGTGCCAGCAGCTTACCGGTTAATGAGCAGTTCTTC.

This chain joins TRBV20-1 and TRBJ2-7; 8 bases align to TRBD2. V shed 3 bases and J 0 bases; nucleotides not matched to a gene: 7. This CDR3 is built from 15 residues. The germline CDR1 and CDR2 sequences are DFQATT and SNEGSKA (reference sequence). The CDR3 sequence is CSASLVSGISYEQYF. As DNA, the CDR3 is TGCAGTGCTAGTCTCGTTAGCGGGATCTCCTACGAGCAGTACTTC.

This chain uses TRBV18 with TRBJ2-4; 9 bases match TRBD1. Per germline, CDR1 KGHSH and CDR2 LQKENI. Trimming took 2 bases from V and 6 from J; bases not matched to a gene: 2. CDR3 size: 14 residues. The CDR3 is CASSPGTGSNIQYF. CDR3 sequence (DNA): TGTGCCAGCTCACCAGGGACAGGGTCAAACATTCAGTACTTC.

The rearrangement joins TRBV2 to TRBJ1-6; 7 bases agree with TRBD1. The CDR3 consists of 15 residues. CDR1 is SNHLY, CDR2 FYNNEI, per germline. The V gene end was trimmed by 5 bases and the J gene end by 8 bases; junction bases not matched to a gene: 9. The DNA for the CDR3 is TGTGCCAGCAGTAATGGGGACAGCGCCTATTCACCCCTCCACTTT. It translates to CASSNGDSAYSPLHF.

The chain has TRBV14 and TRBJ2-2, with D tentatively TRBD2 (5 bases). The CDR3 runs to 19 residues. Germline CDR1 and CDR2: SGHDN and FVKESK. V gave up 6 bases and J gave up 3 bases, with 26 bases separating them. The CDR3 DNA reads TGTGCCAGCAGGGCGGGTGGCTCGTTGGGAATCTGGGACACCGGGGAGCTGTTTTTT. Translation gives CASRAGGSLGIWDTGELFF.

The chain recombines TRBV5-5 with TRBJ2-7, with D possibly TRBD1 on 5 matching bases. The CDR3 covers 16 residues. V lost 4 bases to trimming and J lost 4 bases, with 21 bases between them. The germline CDR1 and CDR2 sequences are SGHKS and YYEKEE (reference sequence). CDR3 residues: CASSGGHLYGSYEQYF. The CDR3 region has the DNA TGTGCCAGCAGCGGCGGACACCTATACGGATCATACGAGCAGTACTTC.

CDR3 region: CSAPSRLGYTF. For the CDR3, the DNA is TGCAGTGCTCCCTCGAGGCTAGGCTACACCTTC. V gene TRBV20-1 combines with J gene TRBJ1-2; D gene uncertain. CDR1 is DFQATT and CDR2 is SNEGSKA in the germline V gene (reference sequence). The V gene lost 5 bases and the J gene lost 8 bases, with 12 bases spanning the gap. This CDR3 region has 11 residues.

The table lists this clone with a count of one. The V gene is TRBV6-2 or TRBV6-3, the J gene TRBJ2-2; no clear D gene. Germline V gives CDR1 MNHEY, CDR2 SVGEGT. This CDR3 is built from 14 residues. Trimming removed 4 bases at V and 3 bases at J, with 9 bases between. CDR3 sequence reads: CASSFSLYTGELFF. DNA for the CDR3: TGTGCCAGCAGTTTTTCTCTATACACCGGGGAGCTGTTTTTT.

The table lists this clone with a count of one. The V gene is TRBV6-5, the J gene TRBJ2-3; perhaps TRBD2 as D (5 bases). In germline, CDR1 is MNHEY, CDR2 SVGAGI. Between the trimmed V and J ends, which lost 0 bases and 5 bases, there was a span of 12 bases. This CDR3 comprises 15 residues. CDR3 region: CASSYSSGTGDTQYF. The CDR3 DNA follows: TGTGCCAGCAGTTACTCGTCGGGAACTGGAGATACGCAGTATTTT.

Note on this clone: This specimen includes other DNA sequences encoding the same CDR3. The chain employs TRBV2 and TRBJ2-3; 11 bases are a match to TRBD2. Per the germline V gene, CDR1 is SNHLY and CDR2 is FYNNEI. V was pared by 4 bases and J by 3 bases, with 3 bases of the junction left unmatched. This CDR3 has 15 amino acids. The CDR3, as DNA: TGTGCCAGCAGTGTTCTAGCGGGAGGTACAGATACGCAGTATTTT. Translated: CASSVLAGGTDTQYF.

The chain couples TRBV18 to TRBJ2-7; D ambiguous. V gave up 3 bases and J gave up 4 bases, with 13 bases separating them. The CDR3 is 14 amino acids. The germline CDR1 and CDR2 sequences are KGHSH and LQKENI. The CDR3 here is CASSPASHQYEQYF. The CDR3 DNA sequence: TGTGCCAGCTCACCGGCTAGTCACCAATACGAGCAGTACTTC.

The chain couples TRBV4-1 to TRBJ1-5; a weak D match, TRBD1 (5 bases). Germline assignment: CDR1 MGHRA and CDR2 YSYEKL. V dropped 1 base and J dropped 2 bases, with 9 bases sitting between them. This CDR3 region has 15 residues. The CDR3 protein is CASSQAWGGNQPQHF. The CDR3 DNA follows: TGCGCCAGCAGCCAAGCTTGGGGGGGCAATCAGCCCCAGCATTTT.